This passage covers 8 T cell receptor beta chains from one sample sequenced in a study of T-cell memory formation after mild COVID-19. A single record per CDR3 protein comes from TCRdb applying MiXCR to the 5' RACE reads. The table has about 150,000 distinct CDR3 sequences, 13% to 15% seen once. Source material: PBMCs or a T cell subset sorted from them (not recorded which). Every receptor here comes from an adult woman who had mild COVID-19 (a few samples of this study predate the infection). Cell type and time point are not known.

This rearrangement joins TRBV28 to TRBJ2-7, with D tentatively TRBD1 (6 bases). The CDR3 covers 15 residues. V lost 4 bases, J lost 6 bases, and 19 bases lay in between. The germline V gene has CDR1 MDHEN and CDR2 SYDVKM. Written as DNA, the CDR3 is TGTGCCAGCAGTTCCCTGACTGACAGGCTCCCCGAGCAGTACGTC. Its translation is CASSSLTDRLPEQYV.

This chain links TRBV7-8 with TRBJ2-5, with D possibly called TRBD1 or TRBD2 (5 bases each). The CDR3 has 15 amino acids. V lost 2 bases to trimming and J lost 0 bases, with 10 bases between them. Germline V gives CDR1 SGHVS, CDR2 FQNEAQ. CDR3 amino acids: CASSLMMGDQETQYF. In DNA, the CDR3 is TGTGCCAGCAGCTTAATGATGGGGGACCAAGAGACCCAGTACTTC.

J is TRBJ2-1 and V is TRBV7-2; D remains unclear. This CDR3 has 14 residues. Germline CDR1 reads SGHTA; CDR2 reads FQGNSA. Deletions cut 5 bases from V and 5 bases from J, with 13 bases between. DNA of the CDR3: TGTGCCAGCAGCCGAGAGAGTACCAACAATGAGCAGTTCTTC. Translation: CASSRESTNNEQFF.

This sequence joins TRBV30 and TRBJ1-3, with D unresolved. Trimming shortened V by 6 bases and J by 1 base, and 13 bases separated the two germline ends. CDR1 and CDR2 from the germline V gene are GTSNPN and SVGIG (reference sequence). The CDR3 has 14 amino acids. CDR3 residues: CACQSGNSGNTIYF. CDR3 coding DNA: TGTGCCTGCCAATCCGGGAATTCTGGAAACACCATATATTTT.

This chain links TRBV12-3 or TRBV12-4 with TRBJ1-1, with TRBD1 matching 7 bases. This CDR3 contains 15 residues. Trimming took 6 bases from V and 0 from J; bases not matched to a gene: 7. The CDR3 bases are TGTGCCAGCAGGTTAAACAGGGGCCTGAACACTGAAGCTTTCTTT. Translating it yields CASRLNRGLNTEAFF.

The chain recombines TRBV2 with TRBJ2-7, with D possibly being TRBD2 (5 bases). The germline CDR1 and CDR2 sequences are SNHLY and FYNNEI. V shed 6 bases and J shed 3 bases, with 12 bases lying between them. The CDR3 runs to 13 residues. As DNA, the CDR3 is TGTGCCAGCAGCTCGGGAAGCTACTACGAGCAGTACTTC. Its translation: CASSSGSYYEQYF.

The J gene is TRBJ2-3, the V gene TRBV7-2; 9 bases are a match to TRBD2. In germline, CDR1 is SGHTA, CDR2 FQGNSA. The trim removed 5 bases at V and 6 bases at J, leaving 9 bases unmatched. The CDR3 sequence is 15 residues long. This CDR3 reads CASSPGGGRADTQYF. CDR3 bases: TGTGCCAGCAGCCCCGGGGGCGGGAGGGCCGATACGCAGTATTTT. The full variable domain, rest sourced from reference TRBV7-2 and TRBJ2-3, is GAGVSQSPSNKVTEKGKDVELRCDPISGHTALYWYRQSLGQGLEFLIYFQGNSAPDKSGLPSDRFSAERTGGSVSTLTIQRTQQEDSAVYLCASSPGGGRADTQYFGPGTRLTVL.

The chain uses TRBV12-3 or TRBV12-4 and TRBJ2-7; 7 bases fit TRBD2. The CDR3 contains 15 residues. The junction had 9 bases not matched to a gene; V was cut back by 7 bases and J by 0 bases. CDR3 sequence reads: CASTLGGGGSYEQYF. The DNA for the CDR3 is TGTGCCAGCACCCTTGGGGGGGGGGGCTCCTACGAGCAGTACTTC.